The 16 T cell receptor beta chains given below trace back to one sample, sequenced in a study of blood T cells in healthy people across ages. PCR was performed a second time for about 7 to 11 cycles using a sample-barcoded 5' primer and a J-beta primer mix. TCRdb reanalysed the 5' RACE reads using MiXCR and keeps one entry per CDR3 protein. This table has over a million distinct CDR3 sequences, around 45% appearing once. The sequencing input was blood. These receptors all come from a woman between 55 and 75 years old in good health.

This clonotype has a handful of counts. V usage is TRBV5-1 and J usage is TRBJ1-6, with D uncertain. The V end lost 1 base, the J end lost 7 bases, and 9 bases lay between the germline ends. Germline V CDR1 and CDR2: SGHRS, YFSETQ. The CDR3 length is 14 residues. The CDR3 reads CASSLWGVNSPLHF. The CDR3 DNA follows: TGCGCCAGCAGCTTGTGGGGAGTGAATTCACCCCTCCACTTT. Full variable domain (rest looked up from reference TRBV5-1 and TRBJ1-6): KAGVTQTPRYLIKTRGQQVTLSCSPISGHRSVSWYQQTPGQGLQFLFEYFSETQRNKGNFPGRFSGRQFSNSRSEMNVSTLELGDSALYLCASSLWGVNSPLHFGNGTRLTVT.

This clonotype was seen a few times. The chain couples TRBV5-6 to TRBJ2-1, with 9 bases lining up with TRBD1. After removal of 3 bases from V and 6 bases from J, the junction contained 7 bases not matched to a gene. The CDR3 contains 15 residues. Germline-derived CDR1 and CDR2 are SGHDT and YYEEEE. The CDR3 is CASSWGQGVRNEQFF. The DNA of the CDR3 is TGTGCCAGCAGCTGGGGACAGGGAGTGCGCAATGAGCAGTTCTTC.

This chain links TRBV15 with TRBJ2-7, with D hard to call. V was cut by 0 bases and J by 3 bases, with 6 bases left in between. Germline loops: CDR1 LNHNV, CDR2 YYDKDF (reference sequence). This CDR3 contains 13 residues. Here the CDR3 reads CATSRESSYEQYF. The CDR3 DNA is TGTGCCACCAGCAGAGAGAGCAGCTACGAGCAGTACTTC. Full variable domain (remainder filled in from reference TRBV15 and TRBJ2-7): DAMVIQNPRYQVTQFGKPVTLSCSQTLNHNVMYWYQQKSSQAPKLLFHYYDKDFNNEADTPDNFQSRRPNTSFCFLDIRSPGLGDTAMYLCATSRESSYEQYFGPGTRLTVT.

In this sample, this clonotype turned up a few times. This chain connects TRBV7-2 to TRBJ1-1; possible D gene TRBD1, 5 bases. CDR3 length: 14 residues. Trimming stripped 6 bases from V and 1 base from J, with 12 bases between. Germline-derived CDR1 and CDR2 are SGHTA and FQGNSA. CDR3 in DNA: TGTGCCAGCAGTCGGGGACGCACGAACACTGAAGCTTTCTTT. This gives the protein CASSRGRTNTEAFF.

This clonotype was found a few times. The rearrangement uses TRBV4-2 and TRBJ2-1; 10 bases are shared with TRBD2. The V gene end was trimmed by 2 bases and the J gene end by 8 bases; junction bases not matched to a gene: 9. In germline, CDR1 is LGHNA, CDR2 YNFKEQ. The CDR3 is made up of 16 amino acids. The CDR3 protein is CASSQPGGTSDDEQFF. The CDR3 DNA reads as TGTGCCAGCAGCCAACCAGGTGGGACTAGCGACGATGAGCAGTTCTTC.

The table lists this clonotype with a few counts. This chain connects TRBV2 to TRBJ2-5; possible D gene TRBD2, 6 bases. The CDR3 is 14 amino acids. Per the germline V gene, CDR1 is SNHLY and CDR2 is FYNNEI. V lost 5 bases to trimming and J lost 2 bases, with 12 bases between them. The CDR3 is CASSTPAGQETQYF. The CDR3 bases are TGTGCCAGCAGTACACCAGCGGGTCAAGAGACCCAGTACTTC.

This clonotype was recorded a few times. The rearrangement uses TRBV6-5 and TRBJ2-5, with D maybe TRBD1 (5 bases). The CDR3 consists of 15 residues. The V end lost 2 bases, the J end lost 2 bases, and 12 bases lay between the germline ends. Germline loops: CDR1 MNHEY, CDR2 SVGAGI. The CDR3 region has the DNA TGTGCCAGCAGTTACGGAGTACCAGGGCAAGAGACCCAGTACTTC. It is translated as CASSYGVPGQETQYF.

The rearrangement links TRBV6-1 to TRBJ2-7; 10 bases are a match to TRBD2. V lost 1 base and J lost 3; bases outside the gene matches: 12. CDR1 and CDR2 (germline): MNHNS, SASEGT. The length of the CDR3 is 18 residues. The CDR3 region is CASSEDLASGGGVYEQYF. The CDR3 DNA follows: TGTGCCAGCAGTGAAGATCTTGCTAGCGGGGGAGGTGTCTACGAGCAGTACTTC.

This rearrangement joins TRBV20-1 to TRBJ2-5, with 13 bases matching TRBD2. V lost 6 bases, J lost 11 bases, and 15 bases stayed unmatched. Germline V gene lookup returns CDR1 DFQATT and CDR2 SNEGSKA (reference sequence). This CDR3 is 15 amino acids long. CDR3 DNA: TGCAGTGCCCGCAGCCCGACTAGCGGGAGGCCTGAGCAGTACTTC. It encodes CSARSPTSGRPEQYF.

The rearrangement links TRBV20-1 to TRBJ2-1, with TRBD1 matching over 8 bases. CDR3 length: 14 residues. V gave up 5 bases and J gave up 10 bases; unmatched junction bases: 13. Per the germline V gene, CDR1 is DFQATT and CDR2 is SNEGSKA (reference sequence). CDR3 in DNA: TGCAGTGCTCCCGGACAGGGAGGTTCCTACGAGCAGTTCTTC. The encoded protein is CSAPGQGGSYEQFF.

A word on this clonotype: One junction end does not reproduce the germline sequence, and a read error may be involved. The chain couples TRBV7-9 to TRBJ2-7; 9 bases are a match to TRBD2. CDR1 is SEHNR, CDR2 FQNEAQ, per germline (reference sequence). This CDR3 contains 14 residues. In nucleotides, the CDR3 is TGTGCCAACAGCAGCAGCGGGAGGATCTACGAGCAGTACTTC. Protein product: CANSSSGRIYEQYF.

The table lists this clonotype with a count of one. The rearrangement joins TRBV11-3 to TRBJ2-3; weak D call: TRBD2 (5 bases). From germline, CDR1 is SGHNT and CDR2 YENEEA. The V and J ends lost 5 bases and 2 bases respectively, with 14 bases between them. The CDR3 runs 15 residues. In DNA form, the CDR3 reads TGTGCCAGCAGCACACGCCCGGGGTCCACAGATACGCAGTATTTT. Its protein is CASSTRPGSTDTQYF.

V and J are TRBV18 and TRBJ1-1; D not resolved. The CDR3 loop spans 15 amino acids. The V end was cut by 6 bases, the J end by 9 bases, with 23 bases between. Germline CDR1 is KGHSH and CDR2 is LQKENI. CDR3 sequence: CASSSGRREPLKAFF. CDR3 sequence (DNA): TGTGCCAGCTCTTCCGGCCGCCGGGAACCCCTAAAAGCTTTCTTT.

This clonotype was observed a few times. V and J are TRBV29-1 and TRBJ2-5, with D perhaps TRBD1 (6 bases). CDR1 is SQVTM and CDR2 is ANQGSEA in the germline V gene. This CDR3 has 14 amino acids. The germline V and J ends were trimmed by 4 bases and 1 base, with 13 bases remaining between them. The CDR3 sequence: CSVAPPGVQETQYF. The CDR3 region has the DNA TGCAGCGTTGCCCCCCCAGGGGTCCAAGAGACCCAGTACTTC.

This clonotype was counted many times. This CDR3 reads CSVVPTGGMDIQYF. CDR3 nucleotides: TGCAGCGTTGTTCCCACAGGGGGCATGGACATTCAGTACTTC. The genes are TRBV29-1 and TRBJ2-4; 9 bases are a match to TRBD1. Trimming removed 4 bases from V and 8 bases from J; junction bases left unmatched: 9. The CDR3 contains 14 residues. Germline CDR1 is SQVTM and CDR2 is ANQGSEA.

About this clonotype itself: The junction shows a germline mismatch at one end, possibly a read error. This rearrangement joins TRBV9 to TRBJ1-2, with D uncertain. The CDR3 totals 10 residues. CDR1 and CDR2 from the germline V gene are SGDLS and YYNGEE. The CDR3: CASSGRSYTF. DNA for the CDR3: TGTGCTAGCAGCGGTCGTTCCTACACCTTC.